The clone carrying this TCR beta chain was found many times. This entry comes from a study of Graves' ophthalmopathy and Graves' hyperthyroidism. Trimming shortened V by 0 bases and J by 2 bases, and 23 bases separated the two germline ends. Germline-derived CDR1 and CDR2 are MNHEY and SVGEGT. This CDR3 has 19 residues. Patients were diagnosed from clinical symptoms, serum thyroxine, TRAb, thyroid ultrasound and orbital computed tomography. The study amplified TCR beta CDR3 regions using RNA transcripts. Second-round multiplex PCR came after a first-round RT-PCR that employed HTBI primers. Each CDR3 protein is one row after TCRdb ran MiXCR on the multiplex PCR reads. This sample carries 170,000 or so distinct CDR3 sequences, around 39% of them seen once, and the ten largest clones take over 7%.

The clonotype comes from a man aged 30-40 years with Graves' ophthalmopathy. The sequencing sample was made of peripheral blood. V gene TRBV6-2 or TRBV6-3 combines with J gene TRBJ2-7, with a tentative D call TRBD2 (6 bases). The CDR3 sequence: CASSYSPAGSVADTYEQYF. CDR3 coding DNA: TGTGCCAGCAGTTACTCCCCAGCCGGGTCGGTAGCGGATACCTACGAGCAGTACTTC.